Each of the 8 T cell receptor beta chains below was sequenced from the same sample in a study of T-cell reconstitution after alpha-beta-depleted transplantation in children. Unique molecular identifiers were incorporated during preparation of the TCRbeta library. TCRdb reprocessed the PCR reads with MiXCR, giving one entry per CDR3 protein. There are approximately 200,000 distinct CDR3 sequences in the sample; 5% to 6.5% occur only once, and roughly 4.7% lies in the top ten. The input for sequencing was PBMCs, taken before TCRalphabeta/CD19-depleted stem cell transplant. The receptors were sampled from a girl in the first two years of life with combined immunodeficiency, due to receive a stem cell transplant.

This clonotype appeared many times. This chain connects TRBV12-3 or TRBV12-4 to TRBJ1-4; 7 bases map to TRBD1. The length of the CDR3 is 14 residues. V shed 6 bases, J shed 8 bases, and the junction held 9 bases outside the gene matches. The CDR3, as DNA: TGTGCCAGCAGCCAACAGGGGATAAGGGAAAAACTGTTTTTT. Its protein product is CASSQQGIREKLFF.

On this clonotype itself: A much larger clone lies one base from this, so it may be a read error. Without the conserved terminal phenylalanine or tryptophan, this CDR3 likely stems from a read error. The chain carries TRBV27 and TRBJ2-1; 14 bases are shared with TRBD2. CDR1 and CDR2 from the germline V gene are MNHEY and SMNVEV (reference sequence). This CDR3 has 21 amino acids. V dropped 2 bases and J dropped 2; count of bases not matched to a gene: 14. The CDR3 here is CASSLRLPGLAGEGAYNEQFC. The CDR3 DNA reads as TGTGCCAGCAGTTTAAGACTCCCGGGACTAGCGGGAGAGGGGGCCTACAATGAGCAGTTCTGC.

This clonotype was counted a few times. The rearrangement links TRBV4-2 to TRBJ2-3; 7 positions match TRBD2. This CDR3 region has 18 residues. J gave up 2 bases and V 1 base, and 12 bases lay outside the gene matches. From germline, CDR1 is LGHNA and CDR2 YNFKEQ. The DNA for the CDR3 is TGTGCCAGCAGCCAAGTTAACAGCATAGCGGGCTTCACAGATACGCAGTATTTT. It yields the protein CASSQVNSIAGFTDTQYF.

This clonotype was observed at least ten times. J is TRBJ2-2 and V is TRBV27; D perhaps matches TRBD1 (6 bases). The V and J ends lost 6 bases and 7 bases respectively, with 18 bases between them. Germline V CDR1 and CDR2: MNHEY, SMNVEV (reference sequence). This CDR3 contains 15 residues. CDR3 sequence: CASSYNRELVGELFF. DNA for the CDR3: TGTGCCAGCAGCTATAACAGGGAGTTGGTCGGGGAGCTGTTTTTT.

This clonotype was seen many times. The gene calls are TRBV7-9 and TRBJ2-7; D not certain. V dropped 4 bases and J dropped 6 bases, with 4 bases sitting between them. The CDR3 totals 10 residues. Germline V gene lookup returns CDR1 SEHNR and CDR2 FQNEAQ (reference sequence). The CDR3 loop is CASSSGEQYF. Here the CDR3 DNA reads TGTGCCAGCAGCTCCGGCGAGCAGTACTTC.

This clonotype was detected many times. The chain joins TRBV29-1 to TRBJ2-2; no definite D call. Germline-derived CDR1 and CDR2 are SQVTM and ANQGSEA. The germline V and J ends were trimmed by 2 bases and 2 bases, with 6 bases remaining between them. This CDR3 spans 13 amino acids. As DNA, the CDR3 is TGCAGCGTTGAACGTCTAAACACCGGGGAGCTGTTTTTT. The encoded protein is CSVERLNTGELFF.

This clonotype came up many times. The genes are TRBV7-9 and TRBJ1-2, with TRBD1 matching over 8 bases. With V trimmed by 3 bases and J by 3 bases, 3 bases remained unmatched. Germline V gene lookup returns CDR1 SEHNR and CDR2 FQNEAQ (reference sequence). The CDR3 extends over 14 amino acids. As DNA, the CDR3 is TGTGCCAGCAGCTTCCCGGGACAGGACTATGGCTACACCTTC. This codes for CASSFPGQDYGYTF.

At least ten counts were recorded for this clonotype. The CDR3 DNA sequence: TGTGCCAGCAGCTTAAGCGGGATAAGCTCCTACAATGAGCAGTTCTTC. Encoded protein: CASSLSGISSYNEQFF. The chain employs TRBV7-3 and TRBJ2-1; D might be TRBD2 (6 bases). The germline gives CDR1 SGHTA, CDR2 FQGTGA. The V end lost 1 base, the J end lost 0 bases, and 10 bases lay between the germline ends. The CDR3 has 16 amino acids.